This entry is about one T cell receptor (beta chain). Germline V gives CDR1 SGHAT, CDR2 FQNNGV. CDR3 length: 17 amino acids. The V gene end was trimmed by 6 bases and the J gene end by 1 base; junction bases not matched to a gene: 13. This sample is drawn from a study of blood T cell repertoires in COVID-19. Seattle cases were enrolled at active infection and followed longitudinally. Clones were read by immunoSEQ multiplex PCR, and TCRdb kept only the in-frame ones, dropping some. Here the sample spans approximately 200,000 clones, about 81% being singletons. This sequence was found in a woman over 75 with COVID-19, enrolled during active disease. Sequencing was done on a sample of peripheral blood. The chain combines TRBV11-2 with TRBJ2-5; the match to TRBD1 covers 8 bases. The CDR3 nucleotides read TGTGCCAGCAGTTCCGAACAGGGGGGTTGGGTCCAAGAGACCCAGTACTTC. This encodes CASSSEQGGWVQETQYF.